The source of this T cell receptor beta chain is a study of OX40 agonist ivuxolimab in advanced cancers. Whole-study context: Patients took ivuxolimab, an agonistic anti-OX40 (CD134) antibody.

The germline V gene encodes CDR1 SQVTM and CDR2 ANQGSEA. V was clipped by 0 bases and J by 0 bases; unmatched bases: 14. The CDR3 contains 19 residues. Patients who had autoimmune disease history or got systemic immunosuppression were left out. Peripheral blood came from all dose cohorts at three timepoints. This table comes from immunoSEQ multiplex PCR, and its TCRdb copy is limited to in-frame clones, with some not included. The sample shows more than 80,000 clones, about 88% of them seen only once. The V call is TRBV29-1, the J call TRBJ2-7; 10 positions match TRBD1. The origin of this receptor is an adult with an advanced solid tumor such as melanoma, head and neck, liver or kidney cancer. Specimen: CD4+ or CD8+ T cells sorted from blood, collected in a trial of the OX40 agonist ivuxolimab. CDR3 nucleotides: TGCAGCGTTGAAGATGAGATTGGGACAGGGGCTTATCGCTCCTACGAGCAGTACTTC. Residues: CSVEDEIGTGAYRSYEQYF.